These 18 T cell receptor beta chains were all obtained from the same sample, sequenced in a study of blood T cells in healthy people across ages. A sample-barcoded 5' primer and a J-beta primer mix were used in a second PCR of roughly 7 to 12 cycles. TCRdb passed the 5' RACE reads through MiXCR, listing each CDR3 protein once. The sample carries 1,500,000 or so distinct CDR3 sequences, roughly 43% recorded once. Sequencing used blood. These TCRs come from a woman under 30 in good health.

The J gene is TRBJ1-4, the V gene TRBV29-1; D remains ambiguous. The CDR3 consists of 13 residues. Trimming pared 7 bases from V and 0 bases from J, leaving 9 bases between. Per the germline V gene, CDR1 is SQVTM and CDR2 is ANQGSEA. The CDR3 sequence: CSAFNATNEKLFF. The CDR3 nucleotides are TGCAGCGCCTTCAACGCAACTAATGAAAAACTGTTTTTT.

The CDR3 sequence: CSVAGTSGGIETQYF. DNA for the CDR3: TGCAGCGTGGCCGGGACTAGCGGGGGGATCGAGACCCAGTACTTC. V usage is TRBV29-1 and J usage is TRBJ2-7; TRBD2 matches at 15 bases. The better agreement between TRBJ2-5 and the DNA end casts doubt on the J call. This CDR3 spans 15 amino acids. Germline lookup yields CDR1 SQVTM and CDR2 ANQGSEA.

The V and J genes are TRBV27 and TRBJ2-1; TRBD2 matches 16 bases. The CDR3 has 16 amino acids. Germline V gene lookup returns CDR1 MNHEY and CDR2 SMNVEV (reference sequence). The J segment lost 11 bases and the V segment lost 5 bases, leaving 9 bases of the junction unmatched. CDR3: CASSPGLAGGFYKQFF. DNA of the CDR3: TGTGCCAGCAGTCCGGGACTAGCGGGAGGGTTTTATAAGCAGTTCTTC.

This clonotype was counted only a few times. The CDR3 loop reads CASRGTVGTDTQYF. The CDR3 DNA reads as TGCGCCAGCCGAGGGACAGTTGGCACAGATACGCAGTATTTT. This chain connects TRBV10-1 to TRBJ2-3; 7 positions agree with TRBD1. The CDR3 spans 14 residues. V lost 8 bases to trimming and J lost 1 base; unmatched junction nucleotides: 6. Germline assignment: CDR1 WNHNN and CDR2 SYGVQD (reference sequence).

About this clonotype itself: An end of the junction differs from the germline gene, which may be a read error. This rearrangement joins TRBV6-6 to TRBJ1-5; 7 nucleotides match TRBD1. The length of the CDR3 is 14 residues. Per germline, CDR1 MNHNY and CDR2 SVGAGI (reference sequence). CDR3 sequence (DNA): TGTGCCAGCAGTGACTCAGACAGGGCCCAGCCCCAGCATTTT. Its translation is CASSDSDRAQPQHF.

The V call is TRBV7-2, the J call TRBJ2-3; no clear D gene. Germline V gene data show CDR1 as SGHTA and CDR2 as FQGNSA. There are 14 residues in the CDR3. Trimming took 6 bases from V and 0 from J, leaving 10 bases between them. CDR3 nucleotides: TGTGCCAGCAGACTCCGACGGAGCACAGATACGCAGTATTTT. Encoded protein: CASRLRRSTDTQYF. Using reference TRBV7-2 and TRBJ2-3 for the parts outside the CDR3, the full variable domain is GAGVSQSPSNKVTEKGKDVELRCDPISGHTALYWYRQSLGQGLEFLIYFQGNSAPDKSGLPSDRFSAERTGGSVSTLTIQRTQQEDSAVYLCASRLRRSTDTQYFGPGTRLTVL.

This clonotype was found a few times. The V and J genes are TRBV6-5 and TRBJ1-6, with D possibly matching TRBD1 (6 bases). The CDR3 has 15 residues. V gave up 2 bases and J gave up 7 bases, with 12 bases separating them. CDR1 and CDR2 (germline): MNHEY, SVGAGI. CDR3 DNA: TGTGCCAGCAGTTACCTTGGACAGAGCAATTCACCCCTCCACTTT. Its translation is CASSYLGQSNSPLHF.

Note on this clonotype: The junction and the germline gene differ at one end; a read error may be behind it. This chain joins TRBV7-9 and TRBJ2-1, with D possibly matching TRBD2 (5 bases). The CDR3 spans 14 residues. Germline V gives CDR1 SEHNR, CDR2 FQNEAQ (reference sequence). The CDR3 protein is CASGGSLGHKEQFF. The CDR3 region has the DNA TGTGCCAGCGGAGGTAGTTTAGGCCACAAGGAGCAGTTCTTC.

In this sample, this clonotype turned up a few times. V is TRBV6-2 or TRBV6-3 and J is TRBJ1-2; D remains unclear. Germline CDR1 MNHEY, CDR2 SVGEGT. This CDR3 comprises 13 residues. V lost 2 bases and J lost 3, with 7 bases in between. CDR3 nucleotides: TGTGCCAGCAGTTACGGGTGGGACTATGGCTACACCTTC. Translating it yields CASSYGWDYGYTF.

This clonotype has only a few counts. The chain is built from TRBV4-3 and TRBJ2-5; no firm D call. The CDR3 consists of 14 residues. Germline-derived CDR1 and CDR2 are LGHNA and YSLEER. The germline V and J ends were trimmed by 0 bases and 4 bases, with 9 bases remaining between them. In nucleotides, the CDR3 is TGCGCCAGCAGCCAAGAATGGGTTCGAGAGACCCAGTACTTC. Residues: CASSQEWVRETQYF.

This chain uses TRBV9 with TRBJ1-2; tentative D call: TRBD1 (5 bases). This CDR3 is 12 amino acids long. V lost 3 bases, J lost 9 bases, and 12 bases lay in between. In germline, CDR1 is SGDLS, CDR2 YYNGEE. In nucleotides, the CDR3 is TGTGCCAGCAGCGCACAGGATTCGCGCTACACCTTC. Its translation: CASSAQDSRYTF.

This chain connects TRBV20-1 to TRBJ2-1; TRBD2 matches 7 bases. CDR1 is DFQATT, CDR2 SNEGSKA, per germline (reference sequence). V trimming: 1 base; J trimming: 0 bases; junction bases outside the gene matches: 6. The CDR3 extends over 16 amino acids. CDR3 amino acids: CSARVLAASSYNEQFF. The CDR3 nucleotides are TGCAGTGCTAGAGTTCTAGCGGCAAGCTCCTACAATGAGCAGTTCTTC.

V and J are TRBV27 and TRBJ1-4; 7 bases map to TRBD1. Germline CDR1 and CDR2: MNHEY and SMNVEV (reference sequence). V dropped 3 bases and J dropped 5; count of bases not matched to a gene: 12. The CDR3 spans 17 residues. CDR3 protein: CASSFFSSGQPNEKLFF. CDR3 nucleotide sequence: TGTGCCAGCAGTTTTTTTTCCTCGGGACAGCCCAATGAAAAACTGTTTTTT.

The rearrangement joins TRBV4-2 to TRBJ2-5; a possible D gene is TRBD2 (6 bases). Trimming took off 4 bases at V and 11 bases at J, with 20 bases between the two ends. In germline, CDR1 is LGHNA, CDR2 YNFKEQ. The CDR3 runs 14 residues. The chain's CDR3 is CASSRAGIDNEQYF. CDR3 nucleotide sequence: TGTGCCAGCAGCCGGGCGGGGATCGACAATGAGCAGTACTTC.

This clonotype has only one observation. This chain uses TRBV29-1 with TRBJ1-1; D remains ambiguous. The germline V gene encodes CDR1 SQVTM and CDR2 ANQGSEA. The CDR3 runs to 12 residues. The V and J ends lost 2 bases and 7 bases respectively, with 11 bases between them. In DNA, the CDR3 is TGCAGCGTTGAAAGGGCGGACTGTGAAGCTTTCTTT. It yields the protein CSVERADCEAFF.

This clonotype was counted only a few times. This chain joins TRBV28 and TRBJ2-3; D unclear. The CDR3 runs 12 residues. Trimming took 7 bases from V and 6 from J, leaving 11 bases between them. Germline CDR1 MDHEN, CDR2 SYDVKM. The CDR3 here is CASIGSLDTQYF. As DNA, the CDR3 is TGTGCCAGCATCGGCTCTTTGGATACGCAGTATTTT. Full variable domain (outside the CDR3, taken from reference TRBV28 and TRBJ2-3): DVKVTQSSRYLVKRTGEKVFLECVQDMDHENMFWYRQDPGLGLRLIYFSYDVKMKEKGDIPEGYSVSREKKERFSLILESASTNQTSMYLCASIGSLDTQYFGPGTRLTVL.

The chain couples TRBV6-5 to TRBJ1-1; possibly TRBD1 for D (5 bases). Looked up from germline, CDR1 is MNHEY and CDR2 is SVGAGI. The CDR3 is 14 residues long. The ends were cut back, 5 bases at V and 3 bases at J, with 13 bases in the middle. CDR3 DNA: TGTGCCAGCAGTCGACATCGGGGGGACACTGAAGCTTTCTTT. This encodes CASSRHRGDTEAFF.

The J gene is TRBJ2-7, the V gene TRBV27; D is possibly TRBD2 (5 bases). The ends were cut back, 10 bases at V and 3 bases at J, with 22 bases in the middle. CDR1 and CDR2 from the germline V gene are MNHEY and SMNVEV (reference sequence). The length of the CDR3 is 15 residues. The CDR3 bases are TGTGCCACTGCCGCAGCGGCCCCCCGTTTCTACGAGCAGTACTTC. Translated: CATAAAAPRFYEQYF.